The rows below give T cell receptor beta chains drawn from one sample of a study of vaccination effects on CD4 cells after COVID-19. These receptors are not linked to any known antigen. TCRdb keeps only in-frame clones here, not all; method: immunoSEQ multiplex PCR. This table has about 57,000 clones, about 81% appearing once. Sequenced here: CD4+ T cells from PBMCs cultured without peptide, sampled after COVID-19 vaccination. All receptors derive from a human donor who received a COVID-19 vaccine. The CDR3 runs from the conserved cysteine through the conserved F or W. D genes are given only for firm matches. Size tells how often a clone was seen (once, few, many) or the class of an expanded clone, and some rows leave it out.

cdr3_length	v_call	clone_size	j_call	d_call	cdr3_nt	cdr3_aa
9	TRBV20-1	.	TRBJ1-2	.	TGCAGCGAAGGAGATGGCTACACCTTC	CSEGDGYTF
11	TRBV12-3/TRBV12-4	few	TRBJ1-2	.	TGTGCCAGCAGAGGACCCTATGGCTACACCTTC	CASRGPYGYTF
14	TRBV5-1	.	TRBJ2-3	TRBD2	TGCGCCAGCAAAACGGGGGGTGGCACAGATACGCAGTATTTT	CASKTGGGTDTQYF
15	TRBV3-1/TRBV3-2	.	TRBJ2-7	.	TGTGCCAGCAGCCAAGATACCCGGGGCACCTACGAGCAGTACTTC	CASSQDTRGTYEQYF
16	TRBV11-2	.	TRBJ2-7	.	TGTGCCAGCAGCGGGAGAGGGGGGAGGGAGGCCTACGAGCAGTACTTC	CASSGRGGREAYEQYF
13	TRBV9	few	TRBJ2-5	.	TGTGCCAGCGGCCCCGGGGCGTTGGAGACCCAGTACTTC	CASGPGALETQYF
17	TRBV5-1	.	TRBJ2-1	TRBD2	TGCGCCAGCAGCTTGGCCGGGAGCGGGAGCTCCTACAATGAGCAGTTCTTC	CASSLAGSGSSYNEQFF
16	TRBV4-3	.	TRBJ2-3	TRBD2	TGCGCCAGCAGCCAATCTAGCGGGGGGCATGGAGATACGCAGTATTTT	CASSQSSGGHGDTQYF
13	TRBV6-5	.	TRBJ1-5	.	TGTGCCAGCACGGTGAATAGCAATCAGCCCCAGCATTTT	CASTVNSNQPQHF
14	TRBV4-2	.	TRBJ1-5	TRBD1	TGTGCCAGCAGCCCCCAACAGGGGGAACAGCCCCAGCATTTT	CASSPQQGEQPQHF
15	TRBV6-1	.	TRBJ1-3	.	TGTGCCAGCAGTGAGGGCCCGGGCGCTGGAAACACCATATATTTT	CASSEGPGAGNTIYF
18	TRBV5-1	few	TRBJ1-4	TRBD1	TGCGCCAGCAGCTTGGACCGGGACAGGGGGCGATCTGATGAAAAACTGTTTTTT	CASSLDRDRGRSDEKLFF
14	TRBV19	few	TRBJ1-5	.	TGTGCCAGTAGTATGGGGGGAGGCCAGCAGCCCCAGCATTTT	CASSMGGGQQPQHF
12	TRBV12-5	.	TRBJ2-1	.	TGTGCTAGTGGTTTAGGGCACGGTGAGCAGTTCTTC	CASGLGHGEQFF
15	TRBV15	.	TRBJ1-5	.	TGTGCCACCACCAGGGGTCGGGGCCGCAATCAGCCCCAGCATTTT	CATTRGRGRNQPQHF
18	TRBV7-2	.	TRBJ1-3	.	TGTGCCAGCAGCTCCTCGGGACACCTACAGAGCTCTGGAAACACCATATATTTT	CASSSSGHLQSSGNTIYF
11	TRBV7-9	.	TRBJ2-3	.	TGTGCCAGCGGAATAACAGATACGCAGTATTTT	CASGITDTQYF
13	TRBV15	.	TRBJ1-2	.	TGTGCCACCAGCAGAAGCCCCGGGGATGGCTACACCTTC	CATSRSPGDGYTF
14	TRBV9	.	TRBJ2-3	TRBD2	TGTGCCAGCAGCAGACTAGCGGGGACAGATACGCAGTATTTT	CASSRLAGTDTQYF
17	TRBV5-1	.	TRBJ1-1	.	TGCGCCAGCAGCACCCGCCCGGTAAGGACAGCCCACACTGAAGCTTTCTTT	CASSTRPVRTAHTEAFF
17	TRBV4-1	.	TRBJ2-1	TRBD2	TGCGCCAGCAGCCAAATTGATATGGGACTACCTACCAATGAGCAGTTCTTC	CASSQIDMGLPTNEQFF
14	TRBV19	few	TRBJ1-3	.	TGTGCCAGTAGACCACAGGGTTTGAAAAACACCATATATTTT	CASRPQGLKNTIYF
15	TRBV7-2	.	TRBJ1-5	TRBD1	TGTGCCAGCAGCCCAGGACAGGTTAGCAATCAGCCCCAGCATTTT	CASSPGQVSNQPQHF
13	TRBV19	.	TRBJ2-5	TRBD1	TGTGCCAGCGCACAGGGGTTCCAAGAGACCCAGTACTTC	CASAQGFQETQYF
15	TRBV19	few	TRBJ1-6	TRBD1	TGTGCCAGTAGTGTCGGGACAGGGGTGAGTTCACCCCTCCACTTT	CASSVGTGVSSPLHF
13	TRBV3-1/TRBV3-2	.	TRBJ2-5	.	TGTGCCAGCAGCCATTCAGGGTTAGAGACCCAGTACTTC	CASSHSGLETQYF
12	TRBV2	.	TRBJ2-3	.	TGTGCCAGCAGGCCTTACTCAGATACGCAGTATTTT	CASRPYSDTQYF
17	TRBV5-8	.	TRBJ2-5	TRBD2	TGTGCCAGCAGCCGTGGACTAGCGGGGGGTTCCCAAGAGACCCAGTACTTC	CASSRGLAGGSQETQYF
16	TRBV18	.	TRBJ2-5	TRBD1	TGTGCCAGCTCACCACCCATACGGGACAGGGTGCGGACCCAGTACTTC	CASSPPIRDRVRTQYF
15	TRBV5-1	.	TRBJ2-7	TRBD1	TGCGCCAGCAGCGCACCCGGGACAGGGCCCTACGAGCAGTACTTC	CASSAPGTGPYEQYF
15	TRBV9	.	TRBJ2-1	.	TGTGCCAGCAGCTCCTCTGGCCAGCCCTACAATGAGCAGTTCTTC	CASSSSGQPYNEQFF
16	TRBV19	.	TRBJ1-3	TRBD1	TGTGCCAGTAGCCAAGGCGGGACAGGCTCTGGAAACACCATATATTTT	CASSQGGTGSGNTIYF
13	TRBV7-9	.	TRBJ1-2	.	TGTGCCAGCAGCTTAGAAGTGGATGGGGGCTACACCTTC	CASSLEVDGGYTF